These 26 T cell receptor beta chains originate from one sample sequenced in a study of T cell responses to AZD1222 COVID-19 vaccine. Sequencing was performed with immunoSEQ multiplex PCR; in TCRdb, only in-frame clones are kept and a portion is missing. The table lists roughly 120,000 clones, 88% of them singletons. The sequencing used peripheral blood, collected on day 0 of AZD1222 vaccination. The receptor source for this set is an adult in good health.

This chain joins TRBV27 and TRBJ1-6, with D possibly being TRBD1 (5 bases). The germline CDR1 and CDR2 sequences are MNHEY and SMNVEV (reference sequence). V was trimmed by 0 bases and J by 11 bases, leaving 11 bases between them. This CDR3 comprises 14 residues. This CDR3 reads CASSLSQGRTPLHF. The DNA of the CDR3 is TGTGCCAGCAGTTTATCCCAGGGTCGGACACCCCTCCACTTT.

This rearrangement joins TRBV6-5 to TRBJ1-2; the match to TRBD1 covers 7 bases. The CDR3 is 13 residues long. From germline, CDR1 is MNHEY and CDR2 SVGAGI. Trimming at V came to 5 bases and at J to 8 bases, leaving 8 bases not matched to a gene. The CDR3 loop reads CASSMNRGQGYTF. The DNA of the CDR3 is TGTGCCAGCAGTATGAACAGGGGTCAGGGCTACACCTTC.

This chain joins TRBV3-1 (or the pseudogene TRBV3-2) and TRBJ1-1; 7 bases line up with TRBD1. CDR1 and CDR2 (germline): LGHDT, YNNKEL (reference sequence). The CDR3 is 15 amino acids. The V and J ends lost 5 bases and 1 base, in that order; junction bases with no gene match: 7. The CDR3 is CASSNGGTANTEAFF. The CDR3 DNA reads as TGTGCCAGCAGCAATGGGGGGACAGCGAACACTGAAGCTTTCTTT.

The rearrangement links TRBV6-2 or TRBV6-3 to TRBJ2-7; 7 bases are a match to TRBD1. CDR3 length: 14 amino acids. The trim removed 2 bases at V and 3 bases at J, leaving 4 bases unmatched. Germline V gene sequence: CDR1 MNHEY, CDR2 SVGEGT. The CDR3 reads CASSYQGQFYEQYF. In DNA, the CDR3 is TGTGCCAGCAGTTACCAGGGACAGTTCTACGAGCAGTACTTC.

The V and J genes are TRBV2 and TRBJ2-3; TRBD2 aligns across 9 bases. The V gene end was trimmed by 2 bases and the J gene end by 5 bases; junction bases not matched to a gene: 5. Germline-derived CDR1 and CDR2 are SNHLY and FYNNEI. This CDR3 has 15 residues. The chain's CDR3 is CASSEKGLALDTQYF. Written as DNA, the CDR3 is TGTGCCAGCAGTGAAAAGGGACTAGCCCTAGATACGCAGTATTTT. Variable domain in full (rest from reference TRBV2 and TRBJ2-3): EPEVTQTPSHQVTQMGQEVILRCVPISNHLYFYWYRQILGQKVEFLVSFYNNEISEKSEIFDDQFSVERPDGSNFTLKIRSTKLEDSAMYFCASSEKGLALDTQYFGPGTRLTVL.

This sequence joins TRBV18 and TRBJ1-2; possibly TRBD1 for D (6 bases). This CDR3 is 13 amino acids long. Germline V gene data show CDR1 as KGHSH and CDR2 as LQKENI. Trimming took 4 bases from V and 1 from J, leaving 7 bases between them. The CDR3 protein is CASSHRDNYGYTF. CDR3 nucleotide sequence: TGTGCCAGCTCACACAGGGATAACTATGGCTACACCTTC.

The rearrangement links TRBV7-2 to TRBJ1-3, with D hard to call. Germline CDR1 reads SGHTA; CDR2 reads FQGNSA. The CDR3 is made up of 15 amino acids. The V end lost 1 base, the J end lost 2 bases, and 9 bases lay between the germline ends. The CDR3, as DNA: TGTGCCAGCAGCTTAGGAGGAGTGGCTGGAAACACCATATATTTT. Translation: CASSLGGVAGNTIYF.

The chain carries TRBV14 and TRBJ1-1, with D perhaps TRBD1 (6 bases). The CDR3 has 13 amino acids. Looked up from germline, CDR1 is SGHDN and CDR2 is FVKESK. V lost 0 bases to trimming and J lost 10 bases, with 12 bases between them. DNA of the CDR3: TGTGCCAGCAGCCAAGACAGGGGCCTCCGAGCTTTCTTT. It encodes CASSQDRGLRAFF.

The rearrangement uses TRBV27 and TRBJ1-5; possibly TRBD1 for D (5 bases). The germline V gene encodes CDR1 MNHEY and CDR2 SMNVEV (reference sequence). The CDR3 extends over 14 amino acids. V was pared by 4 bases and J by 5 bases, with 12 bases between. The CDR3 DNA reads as TGTGCCAGCAGTTCATGGGGCTCGGATCAGCCCCAGCATTTT. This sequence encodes CASSSWGSDQPQHF.

CDR3 residues: CASSQDTGINSPLHF. CDR3 bases: TGTGCCAGCAGCCAAGATACCGGTATAAATTCACCCCTCCACTTT. This rearrangement joins TRBV14 to TRBJ1-6; D is unclear. Trimming stripped 0 bases from V and 7 bases from J, with 10 bases between. The CDR3 consists of 15 residues. Germline V lookup: CDR1 SGHDN, CDR2 FVKESK.

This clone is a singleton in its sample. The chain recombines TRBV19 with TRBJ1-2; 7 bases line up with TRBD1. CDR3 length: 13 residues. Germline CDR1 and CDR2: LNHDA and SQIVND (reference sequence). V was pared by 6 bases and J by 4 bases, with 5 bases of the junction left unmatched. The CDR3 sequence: CASRRQGGYGYTF. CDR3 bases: TGTGCCAGTAGGAGACAGGGTGGCTATGGCTACACCTTC.

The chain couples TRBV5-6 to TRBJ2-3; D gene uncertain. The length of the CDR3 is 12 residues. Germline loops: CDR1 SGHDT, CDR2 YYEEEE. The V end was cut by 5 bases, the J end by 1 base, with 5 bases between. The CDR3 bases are TGTGCCAGCAGGCACCGCACAGATACGCAGTATTTT. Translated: CASRHRTDTQYF. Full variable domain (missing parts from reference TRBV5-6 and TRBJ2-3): DAGVTQSPTHLIKTRGQQVTLRCSPKSGHDTVSWYQQALGQGPQFIFQYYEEEERQRGNFPDRFSGHQFPNYSSELNVNALLLGDSALYLCASRHRTDTQYFGPGTRLTVL.

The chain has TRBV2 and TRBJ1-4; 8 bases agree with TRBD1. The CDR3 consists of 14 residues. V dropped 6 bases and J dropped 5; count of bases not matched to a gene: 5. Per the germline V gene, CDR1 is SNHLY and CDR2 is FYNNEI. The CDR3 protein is CASRVGTGNEKLFF. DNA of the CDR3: TGTGCCAGCAGGGTGGGGACAGGAAATGAAAAACTGTTTTTT.

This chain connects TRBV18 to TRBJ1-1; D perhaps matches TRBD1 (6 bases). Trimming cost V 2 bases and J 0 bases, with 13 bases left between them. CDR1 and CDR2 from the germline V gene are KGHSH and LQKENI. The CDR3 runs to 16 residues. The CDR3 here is CASSPGAGDLNTEAFF. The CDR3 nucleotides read TGTGCCAGCTCACCAGGGGCAGGGGATTTGAACACTGAAGCTTTCTTT. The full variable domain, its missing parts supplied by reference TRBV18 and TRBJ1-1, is NAGVMQNPRHLVRRRGQEARLRCSPMKGHSHVYWYRQLPEEGLKFMVYLQKENIIDESGMPKERFSAEFPKEGPSILRIQQVVRGDSAAYFCASSPGAGDLNTEAFFGQGTRLTVV.

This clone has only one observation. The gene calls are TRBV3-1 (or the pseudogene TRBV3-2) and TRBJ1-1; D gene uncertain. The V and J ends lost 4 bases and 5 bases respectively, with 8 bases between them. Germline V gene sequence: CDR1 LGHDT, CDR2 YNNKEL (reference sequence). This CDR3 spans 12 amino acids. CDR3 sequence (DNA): TGTGCCAGCAGCCTAAGTGAAACTGAAGCTTTCTTT. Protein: CASSLSETEAFF.

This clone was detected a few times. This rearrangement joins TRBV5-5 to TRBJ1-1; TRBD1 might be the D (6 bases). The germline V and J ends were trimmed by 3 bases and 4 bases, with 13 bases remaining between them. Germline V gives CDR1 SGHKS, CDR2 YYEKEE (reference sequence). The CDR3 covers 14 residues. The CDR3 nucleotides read TGTGCCAGCAGCTCGCGACAGGAGGGCACTGAAGCTTTCTTT. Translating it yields CASSSRQEGTEAFF. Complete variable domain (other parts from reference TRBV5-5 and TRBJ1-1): DAGVTQSPTHLIKTRGQQVTLRCSPISGHKSVSWYQQVLGQGPQFIFQYYEKEERGRGNFPDRFSARQFPNYSSELNVNALLLGDSALYLCASSSRQEGTEAFFGQGTRLTVV.

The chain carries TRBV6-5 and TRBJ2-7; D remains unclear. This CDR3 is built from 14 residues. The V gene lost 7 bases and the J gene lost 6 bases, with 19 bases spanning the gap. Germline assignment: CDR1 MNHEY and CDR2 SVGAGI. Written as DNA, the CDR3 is TGTGCCAGCAACGCCCCGGAACGAAGAGGCGAGCAGTACTTC. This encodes CASNAPERRGEQYF.

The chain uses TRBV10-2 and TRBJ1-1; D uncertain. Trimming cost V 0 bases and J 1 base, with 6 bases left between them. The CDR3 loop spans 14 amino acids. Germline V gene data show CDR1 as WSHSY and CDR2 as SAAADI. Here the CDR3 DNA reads TGCGCCAGCAGTGAGTCGTCAGAGAACACTGAAGCTTTCTTT. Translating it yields CASSESSENTEAFF.

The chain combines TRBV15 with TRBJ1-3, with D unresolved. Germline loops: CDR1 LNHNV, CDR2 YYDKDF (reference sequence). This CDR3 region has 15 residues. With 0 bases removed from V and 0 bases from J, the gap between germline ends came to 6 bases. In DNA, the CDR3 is TGTGCCACCAGCAGAGATGCGGGCTCTGGAAACACCATATATTTT. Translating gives CATSRDAGSGNTIYF.

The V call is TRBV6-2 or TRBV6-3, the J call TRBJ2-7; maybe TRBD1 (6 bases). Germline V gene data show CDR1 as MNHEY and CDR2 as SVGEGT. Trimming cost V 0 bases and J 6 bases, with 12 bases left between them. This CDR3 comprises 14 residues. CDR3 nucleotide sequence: TGTGCCAGCAGTTACTCGGAGGACAGTTCCGAGCAGTACTTC. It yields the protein CASSYSEDSSEQYF.

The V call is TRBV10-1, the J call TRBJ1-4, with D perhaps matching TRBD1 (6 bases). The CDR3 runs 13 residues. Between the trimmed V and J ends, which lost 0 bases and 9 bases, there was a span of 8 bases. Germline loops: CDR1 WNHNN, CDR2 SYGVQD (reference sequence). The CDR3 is CASSESGAKKLFF. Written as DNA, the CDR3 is TGCGCCAGCAGTGAGTCGGGGGCGAAAAAACTGTTTTTT.

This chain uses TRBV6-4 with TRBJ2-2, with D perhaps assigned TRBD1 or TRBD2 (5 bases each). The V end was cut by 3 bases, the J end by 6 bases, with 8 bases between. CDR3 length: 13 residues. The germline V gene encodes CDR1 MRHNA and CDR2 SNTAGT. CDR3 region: CASSERDAGELFF. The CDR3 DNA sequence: TGTGCCAGCAGTGAGAGGGACGCCGGGGAGCTGTTTTTT.

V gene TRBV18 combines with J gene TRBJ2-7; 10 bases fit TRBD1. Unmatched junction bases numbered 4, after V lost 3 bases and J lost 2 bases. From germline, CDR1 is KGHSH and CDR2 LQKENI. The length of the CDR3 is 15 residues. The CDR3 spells CASSPGTGATYEQYF. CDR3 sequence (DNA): TGTGCCAGCTCACCCGGGACAGGGGCTACCTACGAGCAGTACTTC. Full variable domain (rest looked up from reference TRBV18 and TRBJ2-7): NAGVMQNPRHLVRRRGQEARLRCSPMKGHSHVYWYRQLPEEGLKFMVYLQKENIIDESGMPKERFSAEFPKEGPSILRIQQVVRGDSAAYFCASSPGTGATYEQYFGPGTRLTVT.

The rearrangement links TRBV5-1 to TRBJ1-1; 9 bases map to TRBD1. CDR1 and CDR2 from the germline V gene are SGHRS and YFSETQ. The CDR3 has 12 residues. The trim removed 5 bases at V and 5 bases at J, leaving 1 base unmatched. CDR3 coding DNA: TGCGCCAGCAGGACAGGGGGTACTGAAGCTTTCTTT. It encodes CASRTGGTEAFF.

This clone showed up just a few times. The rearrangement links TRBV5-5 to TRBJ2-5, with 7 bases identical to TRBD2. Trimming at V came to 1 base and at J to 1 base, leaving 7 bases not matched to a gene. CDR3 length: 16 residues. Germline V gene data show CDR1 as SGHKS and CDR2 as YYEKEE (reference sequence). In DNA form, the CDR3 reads TGTGCCAGCAGCTTGAGGCTAGCGGAGGGCCAAGAGACCCAGTACTTC. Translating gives CASSLRLAEGQETQYF.

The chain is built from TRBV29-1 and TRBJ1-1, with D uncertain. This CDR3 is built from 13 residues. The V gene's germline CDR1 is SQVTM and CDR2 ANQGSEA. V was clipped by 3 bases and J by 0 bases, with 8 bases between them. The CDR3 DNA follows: TGCAGCGTTGAGGTCACTATGAACACTGAAGCTTTCTTT. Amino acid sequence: CSVEVTMNTEAFF.